This T cell receptor beta chain was sequenced for a study of metastatic and nonmetastatic thyroid tumors. Study summary: Repertoires were compared across blood and tumor or nodule tissue from malignant and benign thyroid patients.

Regarding the study as a whole: It was reportedly found that TCR beta diversity was significantly higher in malignant thyroid tumors than in benign nodules, a difference seen in both blood and tumor samples.

This clone was counted ten times or more. Its matching antigen is unknown. TCRdb re-called the PCR reads via MiXCR. There are approximately 90,000 clones in the sample; 8.6% occur only once, and 8.8% lies in the top ten. Among the patients, none had received any treatment before thyroid surgery. This sequence originates from a female donor with papillary thyroid cancer or a benign thyroid nodule (not recorded which). Some clones in this sample may be carry-over from other donors' samples. The sample comprised blood.

The CDR3 sequence is CSATPRQGARETQYF. The CDR3 DNA is TGCAGTGCTACCCCCAGACAGGGGGCTCGGGAGACCCAGTACTTC. The rearrangement links TRBV20-1 to TRBJ2-5; 10 bases fit TRBD1. Germline loops: CDR1 DFQATT, CDR2 SNEGSKA (reference sequence). V shed 4 bases and J 5 bases; nucleotides not matched to a gene: 10. The length of the CDR3 is 15 residues.